A selection of T cell receptor beta chains follows, all from one sample in a study of blood T cell repertoires in COVID-19. This table comes from immunoSEQ multiplex PCR, and its TCRdb copy is limited to in-frame clones, with some not included. Seen here are about 200,000 clones, around 90% observed once, and the top ten hold 0.7% to 0.85%. The specimen was peripheral blood. The receptors were gathered from a man in his sixties with COVID-19, enrolled during active disease. Each CDR3 is given with its conserved first and last residue. The D gene is left open where the match is weak. Clone size is not always given. Where it is, it says once, few, many or a class for expanded clones.

d_gene: TRBD2
abundance: once
v_gene: TRBV7-2
j_gene: TRBJ2-5
CDR3aa: CASSPRPGLASTQETQYF
CDR3nt: TGTGCCAGCAGCCCTCGCCCGGGACTAGCGTCAACACAAGAGACCCAGTACTTC

d_gene: -
abundance: -
v_gene: TRBV4-3
j_gene: TRBJ1-5
CDR3aa: CASSQDQGFQPQHF
CDR3nt: TGCGCCAGCAGCCAAGATCAGGGTTTCCAGCCCCAGCATTTT

d_gene: -
abundance: -
v_gene: TRBV7-3
j_gene: TRBJ1-2
CDR3aa: CASSPGGGAFGYTF
CDR3nt: TGTGCCAGCAGCCCCGGAGGAGGGGCGTTTGGCTACACCTTC

d_gene: -
abundance: -
v_gene: TRBV18
j_gene: TRBJ2-5
CDR3aa: CASSPGAQETQYF
CDR3nt: TGTGCCAGCTCACCGGGAGCACAAGAGACCCAGTACTTC

d_gene: -
abundance: -
v_gene: TRBV9
j_gene: TRBJ2-6
CDR3aa: CASSKGGPLGANVLTF
CDR3nt: TGTGCCAGCAGCAAGGGAGGACCTCTCGGGGCCAACGTCCTGACTTTC

d_gene: -
abundance: -
v_gene: TRBV4-3
j_gene: TRBJ1-4
CDR3aa: CASSQEWPGVGKLFF
CDR3nt: TGCGCCAGCAGCCAAGAGTGGCCCGGGGTTGGAAAACTGTTTTTT

d_gene: TRBD2
abundance: once
v_gene: TRBV5-5
j_gene: TRBJ2-2
CDR3aa: CASSLSLAANTGELFF
CDR3nt: TGTGCCAGCAGCTTAAGTCTAGCGGCGAACACCGGGGAGCTGTTTTTT

d_gene: -
abundance: -
v_gene: TRBV28
j_gene: TRBJ1-5
CDR3aa: CATAGPNQPQHF
CDR3nt: TGTGCCACCGCAGGCCCCAATCAGCCCCAGCATTTT

d_gene: -
abundance: -
v_gene: TRBV18
j_gene: TRBJ1-2
CDR3aa: CASSSGEGDYGYTF
CDR3nt: TGTGCCAGCTCATCAGGGGAAGGGGACTATGGCTACACCTTC

d_gene: -
abundance: once
v_gene: TRBV15
j_gene: TRBJ2-7
CDR3aa: CATSEPGLTTYEQYF
CDR3nt: TGTGCCACCAGCGAACCGGGTCTAACTACCTACGAGCAGTACTTC

d_gene: TRBD2
abundance: -
v_gene: TRBV6-5
j_gene: TRBJ2-1
CDR3aa: CASSSLGGRAGNEQFF
CDR3nt: TGTGCCAGCAGTTCCCTTGGCGGGAGGGCCGGCAATGAGCAGTTCTTC

d_gene: -
abundance: -
v_gene: TRBV11-2
j_gene: TRBJ2-7
CDR3aa: CASSLSGSYEQYF
CDR3nt: TGTGCCAGCAGCTTATCCGGCTCCTACGAGCAGTACTTC

d_gene: -
abundance: -
v_gene: TRBV19
j_gene: TRBJ1-1
CDR3aa: CASSEALGTEAFF
CDR3nt: TGTGCCAGTAGTGAGGCCTTGGGCACTGAAGCTTTCTTT

d_gene: -
abundance: -
v_gene: TRBV3-1/TRBV3-2
j_gene: TRBJ1-3
CDR3aa: CASSQTQGANTIYF
CDR3nt: TGTGCCAGCAGCCAGACACAGGGCGCAAACACCATATATTTT

d_gene: -
abundance: -
v_gene: TRBV29-1
j_gene: TRBJ2-2
CDR3aa: CSVEPSGAGELFF
CDR3nt: TGCAGCGTTGAACCCTCCGGGGCCGGGGAGCTGTTTTTT

d_gene: -
abundance: -
v_gene: TRBV4-1
j_gene: TRBJ2-2
CDR3aa: CASSQLRGAGELFF
CDR3nt: TGCGCCAGCAGCCAATTGCGGGGCGCCGGGGAGCTGTTTTTT

d_gene: -
abundance: -
v_gene: TRBV5-4
j_gene: TRBJ2-7
CDR3aa: CASSPSRGSSYEQYF
CDR3nt: TGTGCCAGCAGCCCGTCCCGGGGAAGCTCCTACGAGCAGTACTTC

d_gene: TRBD2
abundance: -
v_gene: TRBV4-3
j_gene: TRBJ2-5
CDR3aa: CASSRGLAGGEGETQYF
CDR3nt: TGCGCCAGCAGCCGAGGACTAGCGGGAGGGGAGGGGGAGACCCAGTACTTC

d_gene: -
abundance: -
v_gene: TRBV11-2
j_gene: TRBJ2-1
CDR3aa: CASRAVPYNEQFF
CDR3nt: TGTGCCAGCAGGGCCGTCCCATACAATGAGCAGTTCTTC

d_gene: TRBD1
abundance: -
v_gene: TRBV27
j_gene: TRBJ1-2
CDR3aa: CASSSTGAGYTF
CDR3nt: TGTGCCAGCAGTTCGACAGGGGCTGGCTACACCTTC

d_gene: -
abundance: -
v_gene: TRBV28
j_gene: TRBJ1-6
CDR3aa: CASSSQRGSYNSPLHF
CDR3nt: TGTGCCAGCAGCAGTCAACGAGGGTCCTATAATTCACCCCTCCACTTT

d_gene: -
abundance: -
v_gene: TRBV28
j_gene: TRBJ1-6
CDR3aa: CASLAAGFNSPLHF
CDR3nt: TGTGCCAGCTTGGCGGCCGGCTTTAATTCACCCCTCCACTTT

d_gene: -
abundance: once
v_gene: TRBV2
j_gene: TRBJ1-5
CDR3aa: CASSDGLHSNQPQHF
CDR3nt: TGTGCCAGCAGTGATGGGCTTCATAGCAATCAGCCCCAGCATTTT

d_gene: -
abundance: -
v_gene: TRBV19
j_gene: TRBJ2-7
CDR3aa: CASSKAGGLSYEQYF
CDR3nt: TGTGCCAGTAGTAAAGCTGGGGGGTTGTCCTACGAGCAGTACTTC

d_gene: TRBD1
abundance: once
v_gene: TRBV15
j_gene: TRBJ1-2
CDR3aa: CATSRGQGYGYTF
CDR3nt: TGTGCCACCAGCAGAGGACAGGGGTATGGCTACACCTTC

d_gene: TRBD2
abundance: -
v_gene: TRBV9
j_gene: TRBJ2-2
CDR3aa: CASSVGLSGRGVTGELFF
CDR3nt: TGTGCCAGCAGCGTAGGGTTGAGCGGGAGAGGCGTCACCGGGGAGCTGTTTTTT

d_gene: -
abundance: -
v_gene: TRBV29-1
j_gene: TRBJ2-7
CDR3aa: CSAQNRVPLSYEQYF
CDR3nt: TGCAGCGCCCAAAACAGGGTTCCTCTCTCCTACGAGCAGTACTTC

d_gene: -
abundance: -
v_gene: TRBV11-3
j_gene: TRBJ2-7
CDR3aa: CASSLGPESYEQYF
CDR3nt: TGTGCCAGCAGCTTAGGTCCGGAGTCCTACGAGCAGTACTTC

d_gene: TRBD1
abundance: -
v_gene: TRBV5-1
j_gene: TRBJ1-1
CDR3aa: CASSLRQGNSEAFF
CDR3nt: TGCGCCAGCAGCTTGAGACAGGGCAACTCTGAAGCTTTCTTT

d_gene: -
abundance: -
v_gene: TRBV24-1
j_gene: TRBJ1-1
CDR3aa: CATSRGPENTEAFF
CDR3nt: TGTGCCACCAGTCGGGGTCCCGAGAACACTGAAGCTTTCTTT

d_gene: TRBD1
abundance: -
v_gene: TRBV10-2
j_gene: TRBJ1-6
CDR3aa: CASSATGEIGSPLHF
CDR3nt: TGCGCCAGCAGCGCTACAGGGGAGATCGGCTCACCCCTCCACTTT

d_gene: TRBD1
abundance: few
v_gene: TRBV5-1
j_gene: TRBJ2-7
CDR3aa: CASSRTGVEQYF
CDR3nt: TGCGCCAGCAGCCGGACAGGCGTCGAGCAGTACTTC

d_gene: TRBD2
abundance: -
v_gene: TRBV5-1
j_gene: TRBJ2-2
CDR3aa: CASSLHSGGQNTGELFF
CDR3nt: TGCGCCAGCAGCCTCCATAGCGGGGGCCAGAACACCGGGGAGCTGTTTTTT

d_gene: -
abundance: -
v_gene: TRBV6-5
j_gene: TRBJ2-7
CDR3aa: CASSLRYEQYF
CDR3nt: TGTGCCAGCAGTCTCCGTTACGAGCAGTACTTC

d_gene: -
abundance: -
v_gene: TRBV12-3/TRBV12-4
j_gene: TRBJ2-3
CDR3aa: CATKSGLTDTQYF
CDR3nt: TGTGCCACCAAGAGCGGTCTCACAGATACGCAGTATTTT

d_gene: -
abundance: -
v_gene: TRBV6-5
j_gene: TRBJ1-1
CDR3aa: CASSSYPLTEAFF
CDR3nt: TGTGCCAGCAGTTCCTACCCCTTAACTGAAGCTTTCTTT

d_gene: TRBD1
abundance: -
v_gene: TRBV3-1/TRBV3-2
j_gene: TRBJ1-6
CDR3aa: CASSPRLTGGTSYNSPLHF
CDR3nt: TGTGCCAGCAGCCCACGATTGACAGGGGGAACCTCCTATAATTCACCCCTCCACTTT

d_gene: TRBD2
abundance: -
v_gene: TRBV6-2/TRBV6-3
j_gene: TRBJ2-1
CDR3aa: CASSYGSGGQFF
CDR3nt: TGTGCCAGCAGTTACGGTAGCGGGGGGCAGTTCTTC

d_gene: -
abundance: -
v_gene: TRBV7-2
j_gene: TRBJ2-1
CDR3aa: CASSLAGNSYNEQFF
CDR3nt: TGTGCCAGCAGCTTAGCCGGGAACTCCTACAATGAGCAGTTCTTC

d_gene: TRBD2
abundance: -
v_gene: TRBV19
j_gene: TRBJ2-3
CDR3aa: CASSLAGAVDTQYF
CDR3nt: TGTGCCAGTAGTCTAGCGGGAGCCGTAGATACGCAGTATTTT

d_gene: TRBD1
abundance: -
v_gene: TRBV19
j_gene: TRBJ1-3
CDR3aa: CASIEGGSSVSGNTIYF
CDR3nt: TGTGCCAGTATTGAAGGGGGCAGCTCCGTCTCTGGAAACACCATATATTTT

d_gene: -
abundance: -
v_gene: TRBV5-1
j_gene: TRBJ1-5
CDR3aa: CASSISPGDQPQHF
CDR3nt: TGCGCCAGCAGCATATCCCCCGGGGATCAGCCCCAGCATTTT

d_gene: -
abundance: -
v_gene: TRBV2
j_gene: TRBJ1-6
CDR3aa: CASSETGPGRSPLHF
CDR3nt: TGTGCCAGCAGTGAAACTGGCCCGGGAAGATCACCCCTCCACTTT

d_gene: TRBD1
abundance: -
v_gene: TRBV5-1
j_gene: TRBJ1-2
CDR3aa: CASSSGQGRYGYTF
CDR3nt: TGCGCCAGCAGCAGCGGACAGGGTCGGTATGGCTACACCTTC

d_gene: -
abundance: -
v_gene: TRBV5-1
j_gene: TRBJ2-7
CDR3aa: CASSLQGRIDEQYF
CDR3nt: TGCGCCAGCAGCTTGCAGGGGCGGATCGACGAGCAGTACTTC

d_gene: TRBD1
abundance: -
v_gene: TRBV30
j_gene: TRBJ1-2
CDR3aa: CAWSEDRVYGYTF
CDR3nt: TGTGCCTGGAGTGAAGACAGGGTCTATGGCTACACCTTC

d_gene: -
abundance: -
v_gene: TRBV19
j_gene: TRBJ1-5
CDR3aa: CASSLGASNQPQHF
CDR3nt: TGTGCCAGTAGTCTGGGGGCCAGCAATCAGCCCCAGCATTTT

d_gene: TRBD1
abundance: -
v_gene: TRBV2
j_gene: TRBJ1-1
CDR3aa: CASSDPGTGRGTEAFF
CDR3nt: TGTGCCAGCAGTGACCCCGGGACAGGGAGAGGCACTGAAGCTTTCTTT

d_gene: -
abundance: -
v_gene: TRBV24-1
j_gene: TRBJ2-7
CDR3aa: CATSESGVSYEQYF
CDR3nt: TGTGCCACCAGTGAATCGGGGGTCTCCTACGAGCAGTACTTC

d_gene: TRBD1
abundance: -
v_gene: TRBV4-2
j_gene: TRBJ1-4
CDR3aa: CASRRQGGEKLFF
CDR3nt: TGTGCCAGCAGAAGGCAGGGGGGAGAAAAACTGTTTTTT

d_gene: TRBD2
abundance: -
v_gene: TRBV28
j_gene: TRBJ2-1
CDR3aa: CASSSPGSGGSSYNEQFF
CDR3nt: TGTGCCAGCAGTTCCCCCGGGTCGGGAGGGAGCTCCTACAATGAGCAGTTCTTC

d_gene: TRBD1
abundance: -
v_gene: TRBV4-1
j_gene: TRBJ2-6
CDR3aa: CASSPGTGAGANVLTF
CDR3nt: TGCGCCAGCAGCCCTGGGACAGGGGCTGGGGCCAACGTCCTGACTTTC

d_gene: TRBD1
abundance: -
v_gene: TRBV25-1
j_gene: TRBJ1-5
CDR3aa: CASRETGINQPQHF
CDR3nt: TGTGCCAGCAGGGAGACAGGGATCAATCAGCCCCAGCATTTT

d_gene: -
abundance: -
v_gene: TRBV3-1/TRBV3-2
j_gene: TRBJ2-3
CDR3aa: CASSQGGTQSTDTQYF
CDR3nt: TGTGCCAGCAGCCAAGGAGGAACGCAGTCGACGGATACGCAGTATTTT

d_gene: -
abundance: once
v_gene: TRBV5-6
j_gene: TRBJ1-6
CDR3aa: CASSLRRTSSYNSPLHF
CDR3nt: TGTGCCAGCAGCTTACGAAGGACAAGCTCCTATAATTCACCCCTCCACTTT